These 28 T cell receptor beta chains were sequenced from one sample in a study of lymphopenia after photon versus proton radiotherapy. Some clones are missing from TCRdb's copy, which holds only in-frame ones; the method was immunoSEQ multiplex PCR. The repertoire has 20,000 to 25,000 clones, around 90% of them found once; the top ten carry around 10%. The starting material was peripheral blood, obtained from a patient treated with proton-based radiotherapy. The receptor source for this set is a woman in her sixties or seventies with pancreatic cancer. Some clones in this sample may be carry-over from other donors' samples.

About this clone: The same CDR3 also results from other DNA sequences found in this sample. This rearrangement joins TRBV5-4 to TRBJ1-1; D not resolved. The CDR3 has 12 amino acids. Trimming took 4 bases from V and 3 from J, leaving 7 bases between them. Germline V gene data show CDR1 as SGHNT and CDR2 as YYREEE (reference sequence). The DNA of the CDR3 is TGTGCCAGCAGCCAGACGGACACTGAAGCTTTCTTT. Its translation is CASSQTDTEAFF.

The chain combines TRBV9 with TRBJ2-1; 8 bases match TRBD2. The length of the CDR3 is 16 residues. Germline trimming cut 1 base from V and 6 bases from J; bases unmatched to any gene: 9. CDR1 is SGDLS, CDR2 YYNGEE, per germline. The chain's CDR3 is CASSVNRTRGGNEQFF. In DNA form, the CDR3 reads TGTGCCAGCAGCGTAAATCGTACTCGGGGGGGCAATGAGCAGTTCTTC.

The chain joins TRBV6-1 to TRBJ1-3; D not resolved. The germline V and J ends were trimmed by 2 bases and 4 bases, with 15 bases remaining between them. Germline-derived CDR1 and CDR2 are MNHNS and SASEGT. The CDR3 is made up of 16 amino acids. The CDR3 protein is CASSERGVRTGNTIYF. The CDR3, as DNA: TGTGCCAGCAGTGAACGGGGTGTCAGGACGGGAAACACCATATATTTT.

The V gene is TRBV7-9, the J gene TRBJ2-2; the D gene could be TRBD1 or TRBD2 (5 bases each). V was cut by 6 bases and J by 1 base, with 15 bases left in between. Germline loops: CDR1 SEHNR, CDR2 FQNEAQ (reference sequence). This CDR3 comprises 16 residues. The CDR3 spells CASSLRWGKNTGELFF. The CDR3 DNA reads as TGTGCCAGCAGTCTAAGGTGGGGGAAGAACACCGGGGAGCTGTTTTTT.

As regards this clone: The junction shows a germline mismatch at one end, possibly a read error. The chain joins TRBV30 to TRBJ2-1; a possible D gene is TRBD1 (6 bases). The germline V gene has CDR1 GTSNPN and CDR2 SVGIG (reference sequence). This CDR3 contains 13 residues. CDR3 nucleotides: TGTACCTGGAGCCCGGACAGATACAATGAGCAGTTCTTC. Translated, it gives CTWSPDRYNEQFF.

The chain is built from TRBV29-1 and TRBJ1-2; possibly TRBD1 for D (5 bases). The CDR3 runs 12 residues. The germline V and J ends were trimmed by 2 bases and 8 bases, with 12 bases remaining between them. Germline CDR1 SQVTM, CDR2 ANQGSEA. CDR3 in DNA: TGCAGCGTTGAAAGCAGCCGGGACGGCTACACCTTC. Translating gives CSVESSRDGYTF.

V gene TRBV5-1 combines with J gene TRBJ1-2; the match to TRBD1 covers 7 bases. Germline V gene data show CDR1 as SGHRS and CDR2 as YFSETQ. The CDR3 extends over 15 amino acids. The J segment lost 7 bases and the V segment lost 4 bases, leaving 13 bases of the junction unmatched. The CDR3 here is CASSPHLTGAGGYTF. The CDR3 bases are TGCGCCAGCAGCCCCCACTTAACAGGGGCCGGTGGCTACACCTTC.

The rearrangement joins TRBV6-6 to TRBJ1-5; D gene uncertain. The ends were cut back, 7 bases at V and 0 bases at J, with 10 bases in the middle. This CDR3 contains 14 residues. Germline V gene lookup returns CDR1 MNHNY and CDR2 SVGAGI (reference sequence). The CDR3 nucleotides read TGTGCCAGCACCCTGGAAGATAGCAATCAGCCCCAGCATTTT. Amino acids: CASTLEDSNQPQHF.

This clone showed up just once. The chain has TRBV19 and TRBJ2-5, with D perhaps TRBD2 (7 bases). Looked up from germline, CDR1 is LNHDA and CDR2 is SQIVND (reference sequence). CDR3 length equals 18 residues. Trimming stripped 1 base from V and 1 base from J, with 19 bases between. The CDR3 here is CASSIAQGKVAGQETQYF. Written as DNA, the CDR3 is TGTGCCAGTAGTATAGCACAGGGTAAGGTAGCGGGCCAAGAGACCCAGTACTTC.

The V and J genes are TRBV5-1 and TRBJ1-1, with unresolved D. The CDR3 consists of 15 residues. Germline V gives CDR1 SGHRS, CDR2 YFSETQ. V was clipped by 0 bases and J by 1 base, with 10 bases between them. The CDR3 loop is CASSLGDRANTEAFF. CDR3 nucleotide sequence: TGCGCCAGCAGCTTGGGGGATCGGGCGAACACTGAAGCTTTCTTT. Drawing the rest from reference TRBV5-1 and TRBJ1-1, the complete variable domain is KAGVTQTPRYLIKTRGQQVTLSCSPISGHRSVSWYQQTPGQGLQFLFEYFSETQRNKGNFPGRFSGRQFSNSRSEMNVSTLELGDSALYLCASSLGDRANTEAFFGQGTRLTVV.

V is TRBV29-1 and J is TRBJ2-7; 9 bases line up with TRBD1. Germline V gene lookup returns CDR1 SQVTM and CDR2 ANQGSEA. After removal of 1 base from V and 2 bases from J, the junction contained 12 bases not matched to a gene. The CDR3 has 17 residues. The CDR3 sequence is CSVEGVRGGQGAYEQYF. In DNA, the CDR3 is TGCAGCGTTGAAGGTGTAAGGGGGGGACAGGGAGCCTACGAGCAGTACTTC.

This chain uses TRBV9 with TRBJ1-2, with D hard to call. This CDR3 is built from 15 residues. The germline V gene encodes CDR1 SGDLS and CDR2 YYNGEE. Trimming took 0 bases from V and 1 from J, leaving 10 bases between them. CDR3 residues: CASSVAITGNYGYTF. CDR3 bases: TGTGCCAGCAGCGTAGCTATTACCGGTAACTATGGCTACACCTTC.

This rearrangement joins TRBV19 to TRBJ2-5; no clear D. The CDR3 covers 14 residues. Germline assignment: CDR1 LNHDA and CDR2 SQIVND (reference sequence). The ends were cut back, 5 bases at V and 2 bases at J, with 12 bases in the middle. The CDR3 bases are TGTGCCAGTAGTCCCGGGCCTTCACAAGAGACCCAGTACTTC. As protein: CASSPGPSQETQYF.

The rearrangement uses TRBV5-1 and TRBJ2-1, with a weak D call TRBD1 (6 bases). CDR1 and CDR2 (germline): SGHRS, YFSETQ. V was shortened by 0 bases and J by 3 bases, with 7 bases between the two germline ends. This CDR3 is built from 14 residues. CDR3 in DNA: TGCGCCAGCAGCTTGGGACAGGTCTACAATGAGCAGTTCTTC. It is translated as CASSLGQVYNEQFF.

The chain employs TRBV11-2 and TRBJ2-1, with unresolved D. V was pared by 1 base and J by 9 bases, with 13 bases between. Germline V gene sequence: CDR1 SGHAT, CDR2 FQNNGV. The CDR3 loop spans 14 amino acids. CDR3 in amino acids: CASSLVSGFGEQFF. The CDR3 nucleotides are TGTGCCAGCAGCTTAGTTTCTGGGTTTGGTGAGCAGTTCTTC.

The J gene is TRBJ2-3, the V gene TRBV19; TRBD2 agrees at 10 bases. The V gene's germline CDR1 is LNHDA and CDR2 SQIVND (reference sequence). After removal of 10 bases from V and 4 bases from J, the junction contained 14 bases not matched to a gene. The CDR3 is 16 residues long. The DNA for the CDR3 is TGTGCCACCCGGCCCGAGGTTGGACTAGCGGCAGATACGCAGTATTTT. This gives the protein CATRPEVGLAADTQYF.

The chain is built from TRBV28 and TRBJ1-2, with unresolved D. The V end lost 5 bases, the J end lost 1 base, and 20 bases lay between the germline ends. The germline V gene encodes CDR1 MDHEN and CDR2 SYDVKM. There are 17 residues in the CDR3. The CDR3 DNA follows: TGTGCCAGCAGTCCTACCGTGAGGAGGGCGGGTAACTATGGCTACACCTTC. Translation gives CASSPTVRRAGNYGYTF.

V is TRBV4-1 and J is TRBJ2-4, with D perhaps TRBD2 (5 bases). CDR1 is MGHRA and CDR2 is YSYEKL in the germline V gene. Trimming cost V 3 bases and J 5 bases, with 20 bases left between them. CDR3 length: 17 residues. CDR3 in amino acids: CASSHPRDGSKENIQYF. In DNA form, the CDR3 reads TGCGCCAGCAGCCACCCCCGGGATGGATCAAAAGAAAACATTCAGTACTTC.

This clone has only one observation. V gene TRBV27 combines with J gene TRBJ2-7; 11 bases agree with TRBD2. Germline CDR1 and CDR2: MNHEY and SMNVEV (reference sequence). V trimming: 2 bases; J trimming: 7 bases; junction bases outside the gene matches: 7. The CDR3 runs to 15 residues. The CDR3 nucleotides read TGTGCCAGCAGTTTAACTAGCGGGAGAACATGGGAGCAGTACTTC. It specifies CASSLTSGRTWEQYF.

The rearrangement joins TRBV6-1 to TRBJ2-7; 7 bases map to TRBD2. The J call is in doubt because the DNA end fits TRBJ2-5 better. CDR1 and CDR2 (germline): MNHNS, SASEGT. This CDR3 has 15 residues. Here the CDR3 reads CASSPRSGTQETQYF. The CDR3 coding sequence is TGTGCCAGCAGTCCCAGGAGCGGGACCCAAGAGACCCAGTACTTC.

Written as DNA, the CDR3 is TGTGCCAGCAGCTCGGCACAGGGGCCCTATGGCTACACCTTC. This codes for CASSSAQGPYGYTF. The chain employs TRBV5-4 and TRBJ1-2, with 7 bases matching TRBD1. With 3 bases clipped from V and 4 bases from J, the junction kept 6 bases outside the gene matches. CDR1 is SGHNT, CDR2 YYREEE, per germline (reference sequence). The CDR3 spans 14 residues.

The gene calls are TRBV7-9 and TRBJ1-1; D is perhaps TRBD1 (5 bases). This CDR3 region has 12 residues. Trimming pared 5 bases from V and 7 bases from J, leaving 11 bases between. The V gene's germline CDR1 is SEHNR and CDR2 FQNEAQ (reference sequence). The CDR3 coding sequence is TGTGCCAGCAGCCCGGGGGTCCGTGAAGCTTTCTTT. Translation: CASSPGVREAFF.

The CDR3 region has the DNA TGTGCCAGCAGCCGACAGGTGAACACTGAAGCTTTCTTT. This translates into CASSRQVNTEAFF. The rearrangement links TRBV11-2 to TRBJ1-1; weak D call: TRBD1 (6 bases). The ends were cut back, 5 bases at V and 0 bases at J, with 7 bases in the middle. CDR3 length: 13 amino acids. The germline V gene encodes CDR1 SGHAT and CDR2 FQNNGV. The full variable domain, rest sourced from reference TRBV11-2 and TRBJ1-1, is EAGVAQSPRYKIIEKRQSVAFWCNPISGHATLYWYQQILGQGPKLLIQFQNNGVVDDSQLPKDRFSAERLKGVDSTLKIQPAKLEDSAVYLCASSRQVNTEAFFGQGTRLTVV.

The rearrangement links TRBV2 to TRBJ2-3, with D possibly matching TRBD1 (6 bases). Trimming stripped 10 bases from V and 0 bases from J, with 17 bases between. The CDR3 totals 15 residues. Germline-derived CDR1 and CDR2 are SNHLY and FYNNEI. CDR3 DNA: TGTGCCACTTCCGGGACAACCTACAGCACAGATACGCAGTATTTT. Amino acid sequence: CATSGTTYSTDTQYF.

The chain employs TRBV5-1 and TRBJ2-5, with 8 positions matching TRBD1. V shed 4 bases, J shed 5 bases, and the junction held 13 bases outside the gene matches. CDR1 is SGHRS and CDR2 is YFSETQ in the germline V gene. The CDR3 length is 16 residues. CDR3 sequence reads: CASSPTPTGEVETQYF. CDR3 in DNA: TGCGCCAGCAGCCCAACGCCGACAGGGGAGGTGGAGACCCAGTACTTC.

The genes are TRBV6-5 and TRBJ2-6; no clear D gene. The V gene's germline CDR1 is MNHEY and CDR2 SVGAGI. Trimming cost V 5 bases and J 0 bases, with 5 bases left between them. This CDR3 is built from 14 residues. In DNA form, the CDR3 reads TGTGCCAGCAGTGGATTCTCTGGGGCCAACGTCCTGACTTTC. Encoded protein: CASSGFSGANVLTF.

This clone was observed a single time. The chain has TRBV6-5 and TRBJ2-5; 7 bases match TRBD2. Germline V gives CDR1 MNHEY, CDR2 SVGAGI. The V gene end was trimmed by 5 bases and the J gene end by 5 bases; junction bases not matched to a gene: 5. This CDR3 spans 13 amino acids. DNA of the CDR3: TGTGCCAGCAGTCCGCGGGAGAGGGAGACCCAGTACTTC. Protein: CASSPRERETQYF.

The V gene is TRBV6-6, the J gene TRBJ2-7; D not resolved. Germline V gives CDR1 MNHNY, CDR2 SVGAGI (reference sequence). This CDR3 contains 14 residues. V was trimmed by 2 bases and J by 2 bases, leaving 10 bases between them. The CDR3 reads CASSYVAETYEQYF. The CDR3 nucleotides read TGTGCCAGCAGTTACGTCGCAGAAACCTACGAGCAGTACTTC.